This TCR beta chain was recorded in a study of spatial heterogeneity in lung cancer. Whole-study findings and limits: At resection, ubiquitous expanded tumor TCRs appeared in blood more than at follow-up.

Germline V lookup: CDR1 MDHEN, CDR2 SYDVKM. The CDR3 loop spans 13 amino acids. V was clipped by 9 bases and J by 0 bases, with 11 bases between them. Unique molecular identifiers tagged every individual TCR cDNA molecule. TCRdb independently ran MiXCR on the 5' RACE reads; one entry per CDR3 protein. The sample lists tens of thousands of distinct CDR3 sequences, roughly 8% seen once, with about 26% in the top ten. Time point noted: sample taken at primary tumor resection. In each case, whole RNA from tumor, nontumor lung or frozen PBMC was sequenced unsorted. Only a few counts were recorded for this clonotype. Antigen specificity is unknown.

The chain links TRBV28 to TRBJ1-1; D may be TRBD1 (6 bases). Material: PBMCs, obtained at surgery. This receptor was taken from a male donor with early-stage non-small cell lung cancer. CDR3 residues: CASFTGLNTEAFF. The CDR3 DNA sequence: TGTGCCAGTTTCACAGGGTTGAACACTGAAGCTTTCTTT. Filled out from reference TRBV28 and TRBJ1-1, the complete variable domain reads DVKVTQSSRYLVKRTGEKVFLECVQDMDHENMFWYRQDPGLGLRLIYFSYDVKMKEKGDIPEGYSVSREKKERFSLILESASTNQTSMYLCASFTGLNTEAFFGQGTRLTVV.